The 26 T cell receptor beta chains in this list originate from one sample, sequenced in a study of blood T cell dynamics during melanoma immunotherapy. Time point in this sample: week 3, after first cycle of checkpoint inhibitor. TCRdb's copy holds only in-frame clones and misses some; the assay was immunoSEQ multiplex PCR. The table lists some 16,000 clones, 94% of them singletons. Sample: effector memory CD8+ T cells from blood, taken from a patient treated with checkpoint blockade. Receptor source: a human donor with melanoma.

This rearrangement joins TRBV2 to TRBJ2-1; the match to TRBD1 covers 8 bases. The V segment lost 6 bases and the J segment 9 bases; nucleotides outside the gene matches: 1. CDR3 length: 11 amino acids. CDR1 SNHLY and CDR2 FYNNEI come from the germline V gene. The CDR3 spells CASSQGAEQFF. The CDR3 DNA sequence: TGTGCCAGCAGCCAGGGGGCTGAGCAGTTCTTC.

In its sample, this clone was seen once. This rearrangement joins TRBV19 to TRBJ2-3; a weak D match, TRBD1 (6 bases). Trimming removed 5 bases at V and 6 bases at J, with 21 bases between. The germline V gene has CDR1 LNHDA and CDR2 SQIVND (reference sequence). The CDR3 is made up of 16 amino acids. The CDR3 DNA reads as TGTGCCAGTAGTGTCTGGACAGCCCTTCTGGGGGATACGCAGTATTTT. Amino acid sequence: CASSVWTALLGDTQYF.

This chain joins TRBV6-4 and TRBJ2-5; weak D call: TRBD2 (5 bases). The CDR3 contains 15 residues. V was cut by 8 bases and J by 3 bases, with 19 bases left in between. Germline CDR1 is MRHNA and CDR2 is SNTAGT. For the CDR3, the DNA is TGTGCCAGCCCCAGCAGGCAGGACTCGAAAGAGACCCAGTACTTC. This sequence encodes CASPSRQDSKETQYF.

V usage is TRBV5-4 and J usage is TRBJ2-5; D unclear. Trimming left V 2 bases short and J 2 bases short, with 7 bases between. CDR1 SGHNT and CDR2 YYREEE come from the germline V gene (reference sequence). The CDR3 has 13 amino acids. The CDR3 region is CASSFPAQETQYF. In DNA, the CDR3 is TGTGCCAGCAGCTTCCCAGCGCAAGAGACCCAGTACTTC.

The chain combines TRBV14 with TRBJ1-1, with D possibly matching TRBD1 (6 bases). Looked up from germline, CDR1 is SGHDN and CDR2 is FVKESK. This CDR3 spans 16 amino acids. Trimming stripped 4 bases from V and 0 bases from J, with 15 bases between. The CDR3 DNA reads TGTGCCAGCAGCCCCCGGGACATCGGCATGAACACTGAAGCTTTCTTT. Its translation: CASSPRDIGMNTEAFF.

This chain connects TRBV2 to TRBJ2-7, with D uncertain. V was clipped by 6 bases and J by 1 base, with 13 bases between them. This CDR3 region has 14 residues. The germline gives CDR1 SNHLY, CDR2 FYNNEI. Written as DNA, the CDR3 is TGTGCCAGCAGCTTAGGCTCTGTTTCCTACGAGCAGTACTTC. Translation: CASSLGSVSYEQYF.

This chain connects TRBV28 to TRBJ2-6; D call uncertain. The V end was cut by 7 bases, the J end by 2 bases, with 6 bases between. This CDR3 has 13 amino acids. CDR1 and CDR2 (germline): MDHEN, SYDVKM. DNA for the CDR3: TGTGCCAGCACCTGGGCTGGGGCCAACGTCCTGACTTTC. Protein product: CASTWAGANVLTF.

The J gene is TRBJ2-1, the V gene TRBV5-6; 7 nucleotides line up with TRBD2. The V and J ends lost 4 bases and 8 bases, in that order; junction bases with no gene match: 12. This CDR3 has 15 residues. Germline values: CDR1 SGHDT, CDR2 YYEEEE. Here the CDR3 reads CASSPVGGSSYEQFF. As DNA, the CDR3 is TGTGCCAGCAGCCCGGTCGGCGGGAGTAGTTATGAGCAGTTCTTC.

CDR3 bases: TGTGCCAGCAGTTTATTCCCCGGGGTTCGAACTAGCACAGATACGCAGTATTTT. Translated: CASSLFPGVRTSTDTQYF. This rearrangement joins TRBV28 to TRBJ2-3; maybe TRBD2 (5 bases). This CDR3 is 18 amino acids long. V shed 1 base and J shed 0 bases, with 17 bases lying between them. Per the germline V gene, CDR1 is MDHEN and CDR2 is SYDVKM.

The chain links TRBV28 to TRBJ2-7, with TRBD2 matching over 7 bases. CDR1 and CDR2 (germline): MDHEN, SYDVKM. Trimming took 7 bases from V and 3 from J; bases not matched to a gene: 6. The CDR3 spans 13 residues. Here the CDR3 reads CASTGGEGYEQYF. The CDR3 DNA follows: TGTGCCAGCACGGGTGGGGAGGGCTACGAGCAGTACTTC.

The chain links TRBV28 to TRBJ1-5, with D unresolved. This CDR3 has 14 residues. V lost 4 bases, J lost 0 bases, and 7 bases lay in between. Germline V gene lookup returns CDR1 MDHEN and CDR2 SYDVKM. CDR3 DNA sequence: TGTGCCAGCAGTTCGAGCTATAGCAATCAGCCCCAGCATTTT. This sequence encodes CASSSSYSNQPQHF.

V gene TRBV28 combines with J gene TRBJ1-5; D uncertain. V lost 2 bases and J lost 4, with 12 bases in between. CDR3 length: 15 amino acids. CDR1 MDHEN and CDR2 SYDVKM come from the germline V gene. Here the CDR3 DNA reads TGTGCCAGCAGTTTAACGAGGGCCGGGAATCAGCCCCAGCATTTT. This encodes CASSLTRAGNQPQHF.

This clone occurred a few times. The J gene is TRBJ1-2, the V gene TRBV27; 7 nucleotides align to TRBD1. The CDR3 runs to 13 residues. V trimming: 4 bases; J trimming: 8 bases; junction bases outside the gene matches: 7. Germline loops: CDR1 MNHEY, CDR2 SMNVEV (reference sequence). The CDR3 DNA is TGTGCCAGCAGTTCGTCAGGGGGATCGGGCTACACCTTC. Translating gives CASSSSGGSGYTF.

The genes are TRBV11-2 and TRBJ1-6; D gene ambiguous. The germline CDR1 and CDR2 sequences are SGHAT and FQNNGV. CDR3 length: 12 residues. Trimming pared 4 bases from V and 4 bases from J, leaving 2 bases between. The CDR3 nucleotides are TGTGCCAGCAGCTCGTATAATTCACCCCTCCACTTT. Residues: CASSSYNSPLHF.

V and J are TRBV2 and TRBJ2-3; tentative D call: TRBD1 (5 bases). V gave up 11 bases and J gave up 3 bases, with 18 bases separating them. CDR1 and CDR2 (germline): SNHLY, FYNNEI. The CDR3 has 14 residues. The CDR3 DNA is TGTGCCTCCCCAGGGAACATAAAAACAGATACGCAGTATTTT. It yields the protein CASPGNIKTDTQYF.

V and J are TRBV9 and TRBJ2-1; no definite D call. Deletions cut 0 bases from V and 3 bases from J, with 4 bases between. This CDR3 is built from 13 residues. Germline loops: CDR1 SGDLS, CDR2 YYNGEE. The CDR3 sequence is CASSVVDYNEQFF. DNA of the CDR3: TGTGCCAGCAGCGTAGTAGACTACAATGAGCAGTTCTTC.

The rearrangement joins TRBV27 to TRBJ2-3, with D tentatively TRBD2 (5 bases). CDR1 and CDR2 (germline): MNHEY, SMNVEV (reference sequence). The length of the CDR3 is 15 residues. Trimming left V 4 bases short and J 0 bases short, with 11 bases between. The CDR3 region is CASSSIAPSTDTQYF. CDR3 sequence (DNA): TGTGCCAGCAGTTCAATAGCGCCAAGCACAGATACGCAGTATTTT.

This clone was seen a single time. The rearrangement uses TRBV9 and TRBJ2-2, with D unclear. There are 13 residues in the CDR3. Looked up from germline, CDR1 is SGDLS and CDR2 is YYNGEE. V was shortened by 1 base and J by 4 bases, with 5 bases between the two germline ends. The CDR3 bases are TGTGCCAGCAGCGTAATTGGCACCGGGGAGCTGTTTTTT. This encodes CASSVIGTGELFF.

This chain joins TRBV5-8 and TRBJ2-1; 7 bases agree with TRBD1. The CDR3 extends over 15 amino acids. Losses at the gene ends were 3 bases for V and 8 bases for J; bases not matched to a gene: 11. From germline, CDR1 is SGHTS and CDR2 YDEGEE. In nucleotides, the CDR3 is TGTGCCAGCAGCTCCGGGACAGCGACTTGGGATGAGCAGTTCTTC. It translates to CASSSGTATWDEQFF.

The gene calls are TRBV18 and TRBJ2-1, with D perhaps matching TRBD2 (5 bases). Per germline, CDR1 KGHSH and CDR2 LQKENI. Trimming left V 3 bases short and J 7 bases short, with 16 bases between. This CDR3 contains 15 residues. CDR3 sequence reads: CASSPSWSGGNEQFF. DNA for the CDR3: TGTGCCAGCTCACCGAGTTGGAGCGGAGGTAATGAGCAGTTCTTC.

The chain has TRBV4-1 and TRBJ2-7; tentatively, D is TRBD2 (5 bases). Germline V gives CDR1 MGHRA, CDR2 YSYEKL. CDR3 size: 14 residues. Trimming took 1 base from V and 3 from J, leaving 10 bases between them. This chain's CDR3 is CASSQAGIVYEQYF. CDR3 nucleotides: TGCGCCAGCAGCCAAGCCGGGATCGTCTACGAGCAGTACTTC.

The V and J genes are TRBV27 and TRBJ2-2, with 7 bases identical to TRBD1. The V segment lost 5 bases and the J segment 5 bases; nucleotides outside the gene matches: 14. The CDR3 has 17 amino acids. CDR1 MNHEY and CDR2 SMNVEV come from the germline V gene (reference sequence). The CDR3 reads CASSLGLGTANTGELFF. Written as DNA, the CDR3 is TGTGCCAGCAGTCTCGGGCTAGGGACAGCTAATACCGGGGAGCTGTTTTTT.

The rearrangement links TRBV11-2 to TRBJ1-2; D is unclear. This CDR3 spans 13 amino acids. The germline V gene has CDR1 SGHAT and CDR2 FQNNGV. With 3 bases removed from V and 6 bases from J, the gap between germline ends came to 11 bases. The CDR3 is CASSFLREDGYTF. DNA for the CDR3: TGTGCCAGCAGCTTTTTGAGGGAGGATGGCTACACCTTC.

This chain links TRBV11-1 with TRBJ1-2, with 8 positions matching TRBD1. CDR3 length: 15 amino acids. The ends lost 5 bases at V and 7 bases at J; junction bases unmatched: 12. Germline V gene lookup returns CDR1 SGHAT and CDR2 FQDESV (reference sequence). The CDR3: CASSTSGQGVLGYTF. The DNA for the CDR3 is TGTGCCAGCAGCACCTCCGGACAGGGTGTTCTTGGCTACACCTTC.

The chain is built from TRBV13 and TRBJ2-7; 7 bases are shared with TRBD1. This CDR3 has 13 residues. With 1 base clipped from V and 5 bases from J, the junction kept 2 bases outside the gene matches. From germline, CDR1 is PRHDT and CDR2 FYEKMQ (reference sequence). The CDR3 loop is CASSLEGANEQYF. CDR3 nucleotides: TGTGCCAGCAGCTTAGAGGGGGCCAACGAGCAGTACTTC.

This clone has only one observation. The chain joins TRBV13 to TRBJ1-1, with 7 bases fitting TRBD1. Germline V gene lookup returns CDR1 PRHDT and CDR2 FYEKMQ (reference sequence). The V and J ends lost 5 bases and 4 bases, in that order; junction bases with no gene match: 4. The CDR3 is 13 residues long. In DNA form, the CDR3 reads TGTGCCAGCAGCGCTGCAGGGGGCACTGAAGCTTTCTTT. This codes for CASSAAGGTEAFF.